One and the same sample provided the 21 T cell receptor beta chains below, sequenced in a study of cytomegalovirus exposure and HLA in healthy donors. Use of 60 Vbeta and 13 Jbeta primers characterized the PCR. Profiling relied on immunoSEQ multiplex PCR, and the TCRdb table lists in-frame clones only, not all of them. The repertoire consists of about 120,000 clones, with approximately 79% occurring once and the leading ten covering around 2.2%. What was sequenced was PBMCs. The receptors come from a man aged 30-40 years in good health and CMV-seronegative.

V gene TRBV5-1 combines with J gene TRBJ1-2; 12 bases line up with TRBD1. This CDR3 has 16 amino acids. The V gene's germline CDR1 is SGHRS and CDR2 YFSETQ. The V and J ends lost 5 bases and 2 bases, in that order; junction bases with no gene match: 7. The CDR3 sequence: CASRTSGTGGNYGYTF. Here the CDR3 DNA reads TGCGCCAGCAGGACTTCCGGGACAGGGGGCAACTATGGCTACACCTTC.

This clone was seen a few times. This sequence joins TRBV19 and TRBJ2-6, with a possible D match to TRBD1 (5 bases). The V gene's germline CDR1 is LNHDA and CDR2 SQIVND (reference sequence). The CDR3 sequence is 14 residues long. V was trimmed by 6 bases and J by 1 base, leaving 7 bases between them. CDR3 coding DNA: TGTGCCAGTAGGGGGCTTTCTGGGGCCAACGTCCTGACTTTC. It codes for CASRGLSGANVLTF.

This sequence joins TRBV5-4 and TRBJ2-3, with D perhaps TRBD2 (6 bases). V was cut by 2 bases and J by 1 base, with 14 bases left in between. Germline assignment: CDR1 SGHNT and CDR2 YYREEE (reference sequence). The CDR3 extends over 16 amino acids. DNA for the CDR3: TGTGCCAGCAGCTTACAATGGGGGGAGGGCACAGATACGCAGTATTTT. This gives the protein CASSLQWGEGTDTQYF.

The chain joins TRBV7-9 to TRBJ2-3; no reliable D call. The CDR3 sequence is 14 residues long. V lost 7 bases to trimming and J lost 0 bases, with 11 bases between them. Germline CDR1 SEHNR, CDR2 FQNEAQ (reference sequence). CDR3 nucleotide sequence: TGTGCCAGCACCAAAGAACTTAGCACAGATACGCAGTATTTT. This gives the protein CASTKELSTDTQYF.

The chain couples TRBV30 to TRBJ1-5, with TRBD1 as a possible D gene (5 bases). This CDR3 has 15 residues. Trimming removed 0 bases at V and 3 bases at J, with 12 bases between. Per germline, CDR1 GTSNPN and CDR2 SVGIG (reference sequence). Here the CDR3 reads CAWSVGQGNNQPQHF. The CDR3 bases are TGTGCCTGGAGTGTAGGGCAGGGCAACAATCAGCCCCAGCATTTT.

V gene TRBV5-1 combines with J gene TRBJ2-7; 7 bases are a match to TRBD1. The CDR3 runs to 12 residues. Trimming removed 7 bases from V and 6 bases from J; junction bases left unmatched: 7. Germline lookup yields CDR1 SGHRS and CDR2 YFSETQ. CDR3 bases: TGCGCCAGCGGCTCGCCAGGGGGCGAGCAGTACTTC. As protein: CASGSPGGEQYF.

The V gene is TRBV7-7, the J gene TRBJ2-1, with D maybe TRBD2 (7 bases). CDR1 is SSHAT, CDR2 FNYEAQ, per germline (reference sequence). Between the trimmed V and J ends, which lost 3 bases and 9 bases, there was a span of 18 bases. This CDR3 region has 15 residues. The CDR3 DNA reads TGTGCCAGCAGCTTGGGAAGGGGGGGGGTGAGTGAGCAGTTCTTC. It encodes CASSLGRGGVSEQFF.

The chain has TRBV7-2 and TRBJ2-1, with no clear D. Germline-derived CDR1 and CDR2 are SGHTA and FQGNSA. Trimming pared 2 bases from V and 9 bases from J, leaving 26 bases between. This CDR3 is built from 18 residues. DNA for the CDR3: TGTGCCAGCAGCTTACCCTCAATAGCCAATAAAGGTGGAGCTGAGCAGTTCTTC. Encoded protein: CASSLPSIANKGGAEQFF.

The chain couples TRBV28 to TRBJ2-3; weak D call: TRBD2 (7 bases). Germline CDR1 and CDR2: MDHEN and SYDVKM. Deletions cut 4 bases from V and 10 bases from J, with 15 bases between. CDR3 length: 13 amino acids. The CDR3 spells CASSSRGARAQYF. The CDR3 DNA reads TGTGCCAGCAGTTCCCGGGGGGCCCGAGCGCAGTATTTT.

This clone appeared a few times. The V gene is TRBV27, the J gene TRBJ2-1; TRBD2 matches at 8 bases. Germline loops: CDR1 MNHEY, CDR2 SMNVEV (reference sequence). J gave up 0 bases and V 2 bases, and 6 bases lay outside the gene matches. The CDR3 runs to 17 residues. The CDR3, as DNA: TGTGCCAGCAGTTTACGGGGGGGGACCCCCTCCTACAATGAGCAGTTCTTC. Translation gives CASSLRGGTPSYNEQFF.

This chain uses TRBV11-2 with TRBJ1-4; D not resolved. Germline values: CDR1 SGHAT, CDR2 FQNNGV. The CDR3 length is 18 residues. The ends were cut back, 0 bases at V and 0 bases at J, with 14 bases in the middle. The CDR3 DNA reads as TGTGCCAGCAGCTTAGATCTGGCAGGCTCTGCAACTAATGAAAAACTGTTTTTT. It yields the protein CASSLDLAGSATNEKLFF.

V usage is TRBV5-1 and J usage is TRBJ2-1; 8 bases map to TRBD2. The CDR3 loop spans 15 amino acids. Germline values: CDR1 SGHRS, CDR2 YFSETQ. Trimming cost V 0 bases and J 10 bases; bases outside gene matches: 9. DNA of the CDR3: TGCGCCAGCAGCTTGGGGACGGGGGGGTTCGGCGAGCAGTTCTTC. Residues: CASSLGTGGFGEQFF.

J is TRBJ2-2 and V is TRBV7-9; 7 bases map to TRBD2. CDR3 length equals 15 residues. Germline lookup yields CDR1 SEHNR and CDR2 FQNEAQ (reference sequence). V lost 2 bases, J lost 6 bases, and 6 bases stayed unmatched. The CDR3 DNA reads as TGTGCCAGCAGCTTAACGGGGACTAATCCCGGGGAGCTGTTTTTT. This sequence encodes CASSLTGTNPGELFF.

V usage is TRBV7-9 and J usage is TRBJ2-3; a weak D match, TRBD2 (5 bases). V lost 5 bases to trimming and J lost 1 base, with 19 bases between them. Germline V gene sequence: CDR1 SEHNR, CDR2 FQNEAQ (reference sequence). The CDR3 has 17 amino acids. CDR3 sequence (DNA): TGTGCCAGCAGCGTATACGGGATTATGATGGGCACAGATACGCAGTATTTT. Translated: CASSVYGIMMGTDTQYF.

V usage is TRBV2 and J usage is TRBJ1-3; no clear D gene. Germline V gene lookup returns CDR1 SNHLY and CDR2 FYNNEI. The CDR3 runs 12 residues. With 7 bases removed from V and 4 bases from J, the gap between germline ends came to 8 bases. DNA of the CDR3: TGTGCCAGCATGGGCCGGGGAAACACCATATATTTT. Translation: CASMGRGNTIYF.

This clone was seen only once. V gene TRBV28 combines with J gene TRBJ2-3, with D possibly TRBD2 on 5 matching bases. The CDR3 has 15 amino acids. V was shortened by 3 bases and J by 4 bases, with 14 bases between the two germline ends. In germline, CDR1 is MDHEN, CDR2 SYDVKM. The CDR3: CASSFGQPGADTQYF. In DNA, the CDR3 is TGTGCCAGCAGTTTTGGGCAACCCGGGGCAGATACGCAGTATTTT.

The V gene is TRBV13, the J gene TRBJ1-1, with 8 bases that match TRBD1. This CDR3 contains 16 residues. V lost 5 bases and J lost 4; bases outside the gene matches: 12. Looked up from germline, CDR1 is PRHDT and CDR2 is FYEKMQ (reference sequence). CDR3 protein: CASSPGTGLGSTEAFF. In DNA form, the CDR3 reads TGTGCCAGCAGCCCCGGGACAGGACTGGGGAGCACTGAAGCTTTCTTT.

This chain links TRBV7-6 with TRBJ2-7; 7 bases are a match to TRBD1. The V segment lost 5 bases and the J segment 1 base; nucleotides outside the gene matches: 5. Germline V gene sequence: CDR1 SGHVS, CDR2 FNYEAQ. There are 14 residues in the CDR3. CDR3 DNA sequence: TGTGCCAGCAGCACACCGGGACAGTCCTACGAGCAGTACTTC. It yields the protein CASSTPGQSYEQYF.

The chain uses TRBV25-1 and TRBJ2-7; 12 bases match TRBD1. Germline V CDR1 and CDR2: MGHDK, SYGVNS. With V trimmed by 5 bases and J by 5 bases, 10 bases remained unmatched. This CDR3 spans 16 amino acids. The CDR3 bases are TGTGCCAGCAGTCAGCCCCCCGGGACAGGGGGCGACGAGCAGTACTTC. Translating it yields CASSQPPGTGGDEQYF.

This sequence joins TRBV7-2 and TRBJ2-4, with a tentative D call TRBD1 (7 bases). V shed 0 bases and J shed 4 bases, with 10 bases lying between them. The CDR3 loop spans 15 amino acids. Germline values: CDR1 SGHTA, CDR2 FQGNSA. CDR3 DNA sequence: TGTGCCAGCAGCTTAGCGGGGGGACAGAAAAACATTCAGTACTTC. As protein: CASSLAGGQKNIQYF.

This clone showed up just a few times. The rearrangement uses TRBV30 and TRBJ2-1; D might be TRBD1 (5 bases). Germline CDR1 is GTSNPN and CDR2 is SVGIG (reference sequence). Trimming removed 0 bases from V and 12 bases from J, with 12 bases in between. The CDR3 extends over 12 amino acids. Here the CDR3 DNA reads TGTGCCTGGAGTGTAAGGGGCGTGGGGCAGTTCTTC. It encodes CAWSVRGVGQFF.